This T cell receptor (beta chain) was captured by sequencing in a study of OX40 agonist ivuxolimab in advanced cancers. Sequencing was performed with immunoSEQ multiplex PCR; in TCRdb, only in-frame clones are kept and a portion is missing. The sample comprises roughly 74,000 clones, 94% of which are singletons, and roughly 22% rests with the top ten. CDR3 length: 18 residues. Trimming removed 4 bases from V and 7 bases from J; junction bases left unmatched: 17. CDR1 and CDR2 from the germline V gene are MNHNS and SASEGT. This sequence joins TRBV6-1 and TRBJ1-5, with 9 bases fitting TRBD1. This specimen was CD4+ or CD8+ T cells sorted from blood, taken in a trial of the OX40 agonist ivuxolimab. This receptor was identified in an adult with an advanced solid tumor such as melanoma, head and neck, liver or kidney cancer. The CDR3 region is CASSVRDRVFMADQPQHF. The CDR3 coding sequence is TGTGCCAGCAGTGTCCGGGACAGGGTTTTCATGGCTGACCAGCCCCAGCATTTT.